This T cell receptor (beta chain) was obtained from a study of regulatory T cells in long-lasting Graves disease. Study-wide points: Preferential use of TRBV28, TRBJ1-2 and TRBJ2-5 was seen in persistent disease. Patients with persistent disease shared some 3,000 public clonotypes, outpacing the 966 shared by new patients.

CDR3 regions were amplified by Arm-PCR using iRepertoire HTBI primers to build TCR beta libraries. Each CDR3 protein is one row after TCRdb ran MiXCR on the multiplex PCR reads. The sample holds about 470,000 distinct CDR3 sequences, more than 20% seen once. Time point given: persistent/refractory GD, antithyroid drugs over 5 years with positive TRAb. PBMCs provided the RNA from which the TCR library was made. Patients with Graves' disease were diagnosed by American Thyroid Association guidelines. V lost 8 bases and J lost 2, with 6 bases in between. Per the germline V gene, CDR1 is MNHNS and CDR2 is SASEGT. The CDR3 sequence is 11 residues long. This clonotype has ten or more counts. Its antigen is undetermined.

V usage is TRBV6-1 and J usage is TRBJ2-5; D call uncertain. The specimen comprised peripheral blood mononuclear cells (PBMCs), sampled when the disease was refractory, from a patient treated with antithyroid drugs. The receptor was isolated from a female donor with Graves disease. The CDR3 loop is CASRRQETQYF. The CDR3 region has the DNA TGTGCCAGCCGTCGGCAAGAGACCCAGTACTTC.